These 16 T cell receptor beta chains originate from one sample sequenced in a study of identical twins (dated by TCRdb to about 2016). The library was prepared using 5' RACE. TCRdb records Illumina HiSeq 2000 as the sequencer. In-frame beta chains were kept once TCRdb had trimmed the public reads at Q25 with fastp and called clones with MiXCR. Entries that share a CDR3 protein sequence are merged under the most common genes and DNA. Across this sample there are about 500,000 distinct CDR3 sequences, with roughly an eighth seen only once. The ten largest clones add up to approximately 1% of the sample. In addition, the sample was reused for a study of yellow fever vaccine responses in identical twins.

What was sequenced was CD4+ T cells sorted from blood. These receptors came from a woman aged 18-30 years in good health.

This clonotype was picked up a small number of times. The chain employs TRBV30 and TRBJ2-6; D ambiguous. V dropped 3 bases and J dropped 2 bases, with 14 bases sitting between them. In germline, CDR1 is GTSNPN, CDR2 SVGIG (reference sequence). This CDR3 contains 16 residues. CDR3 protein: CAWRAAKGTGANVLTF. The CDR3 region has the DNA TGTGCCTGGAGGGCGGCAAAGGGAACTGGGGCCAACGTCCTGACTTTC.

The chain is built from TRBV5-6 and TRBJ1-5, with D unclear. Between the trimmed V and J ends, which lost 0 bases and 0 bases, there was a span of 7 bases. Germline V gene sequence: CDR1 SGHDT, CDR2 YYEEEE. The CDR3 loop spans 15 amino acids. CDR3 bases: TGTGCCAGCAGCTTGGGGGCTTATAGCAATCAGCCCCAGCATTTT. Amino acid sequence: CASSLGAYSNQPQHF. Full variable domain (missing parts from reference TRBV5-6 and TRBJ1-5): DAGVTQSPTHLIKTRGQQVTLRCSPKSGHDTVSWYQQALGQGPQFIFQYYEEEERQRGNFPDRFSGHQFPNYSSELNVNALLLGDSALYLCASSLGAYSNQPQHFGDGTRLSIL.

This clonotype was recorded at least ten times. V gene TRBV6-1 combines with J gene TRBJ2-7; 7 positions match TRBD1. This CDR3 has 14 residues. Germline values: CDR1 MNHNS, CDR2 SASEGT. V trimming: 2 bases; J trimming: 4 bases; junction bases outside the gene matches: 5. CDR3 in amino acids: CASSEKGQSYEQYF. The CDR3 DNA is TGTGCCAGCAGTGAAAAGGGACAGAGTTACGAGCAGTACTTC.

This clonotype was observed a few times. The chain recombines TRBV5-5 with TRBJ2-3; 14 nucleotides align to TRBD2. The CDR3 consists of 15 residues. The V gene end was trimmed by 3 bases and the J gene end by 8 bases; junction bases not matched to a gene: 5. Germline lookup yields CDR1 SGHKS and CDR2 YYEKEE (reference sequence). The CDR3 loop is CASSSYGTSGSTQYF. The CDR3 bases are TGTGCCAGCAGCTCATACGGGACTAGCGGGAGTACGCAGTATTTT.

The chain is built from TRBV19 and TRBJ1-5; TRBD1 agrees at 10 bases. The J segment lost 3 bases and the V segment lost 7 bases, leaving 6 bases of the junction unmatched. Germline CDR1 LNHDA, CDR2 SQIVND (reference sequence). The CDR3 spans 15 residues. CDR3 residues: CASMGQGKYNQPQHF. The CDR3 DNA is TGTGCCAGTATGGGACAGGGGAAATACAATCAGCCCCAGCATTTT.

This clonotype was observed a few times. CDR3 protein: CSARIMGGVEAQHF. The CDR3 nucleotides read TGCAGTGCTAGAATCATGGGGGGGGTTGAAGCCCAGCATTTT. The chain links TRBV20-1 to TRBJ1-5; D is possibly TRBD1 (5 bases). Germline assignment: CDR1 DFQATT and CDR2 SNEGSKA (reference sequence). CDR3 length equals 14 residues. Trimming took 2 bases from V and 11 from J, leaving 19 bases between them.

This clonotype was seen many times. The V gene is TRBV12-3 or TRBV12-4, the J gene TRBJ1-1, with a tentative D call TRBD1 (6 bases). This CDR3 is built from 16 residues. The V and J ends lost 2 bases and 1 base respectively, with 14 bases between them. The DNA of the CDR3 is TGTGCCAGCAGTTTAACTCCGGGGACACAGAACACTGAAGCTTTCTTT. Its translation: CASSLTPGTQNTEAFF.

This clonotype is judged medium-sized. This chain uses TRBV12-3 or TRBV12-4 with TRBJ2-1; 8 bases map to TRBD1. The CDR3 length is 17 residues. V was clipped by 7 bases and J by 4 bases; unmatched bases: 15. DNA for the CDR3: TGTGCCAGCATCCCCGGACAGGGCCTGTTGGGGTACAATGAGCAGTTCTTC. Residues: CASIPGQGLLGYNEQFF.

This clonotype was recorded a few times. The J gene is TRBJ1-1, the V gene TRBV5-1, with a possible D match to TRBD1 (5 bases). V was trimmed by 0 bases and J by 4 bases, leaving 10 bases between them. The CDR3 contains 14 residues. Germline CDR1 and CDR2: SGHRS and YFSETQ. In DNA form, the CDR3 reads TGCGCCAGCAGCTTGGAGGGAGGGGTCACTGAAGCTTTCTTT. The encoded protein is CASSLEGGVTEAFF.

This clonotype was observed a handful of times. The chain combines TRBV28 with TRBJ2-7; 11 nucleotides match TRBD1. The V gene end was trimmed by 6 bases and the J gene end by 3 bases; junction bases not matched to a gene: 7. From germline, CDR1 is MDHEN and CDR2 SYDVKM. The CDR3 covers 15 residues. The CDR3 here is CASRSPGTGGYEQYF. CDR3 coding DNA: TGTGCCAGCAGGTCTCCCGGGACAGGGGGCTACGAGCAGTACTTC.

This clonotype was recorded at least ten times. The chain joins TRBV5-1 to TRBJ2-3; 9 nucleotides line up with TRBD2. Germline CDR1 reads SGHRS; CDR2 reads YFSETQ. This CDR3 is built from 16 residues. The ends lost 4 bases at V and 3 bases at J; junction bases unmatched: 9. The CDR3 bases are TGCGCCAGCAGCCCGTTTTCTAGCGGGGCAACAGATACGCAGTATTTT. Its translation is CASSPFSSGATDTQYF.

The chain couples TRBV21-1 to TRBJ2-7; the table calls TRBD1, which could not be checked here. TRBV21-1 is classified as a pseudogene. This CDR3 spans 17 amino acids. The CDR3 DNA follows: TGTGCCAGCAGCAAATCTTTCTGGAACGGCGGACACTACGAGCAGTACTTC. This codes for CASSKSFWNGGHYEQYF.

This chain joins TRBV5-5 and TRBJ1-5, with D possibly TRBD1 on 5 matching bases. The germline V and J ends were trimmed by 4 bases and 7 bases, with 18 bases remaining between them. The CDR3 runs to 15 residues. The germline gives CDR1 SGHKS, CDR2 YYEKEE (reference sequence). The CDR3 sequence is CASSPRAGGGQPQHF. CDR3 in DNA: TGTGCCAGCAGCCCGCGAGCCGGGGGAGGACAGCCCCAGCATTTT.

This chain links TRBV24-1 with TRBJ2-2; perhaps TRBD1 as D (6 bases). The CDR3 has 16 residues. Trimming shortened V by 1 base and J by 4 bases, and 12 bases separated the two germline ends. The V gene's germline CDR1 is KGHDR and CDR2 SFDVKD. The CDR3 region is CATSDLNDRTTGELFF. CDR3 bases: TGTGCCACCAGTGATTTAAACGACAGGACCACCGGGGAGCTGTTTTTT.

The chain employs TRBV4-2 and TRBJ2-3, with D possibly being TRBD1 (5 bases). This CDR3 has 15 amino acids. The germline V gene has CDR1 LGHNA and CDR2 YNFKEQ. The V end was cut by 2 bases, the J end by 3 bases, with 12 bases between. CDR3 nucleotides: TGTGCCAGCAGCCAATCCACAGGAAAAACAGATACGCAGTATTTT. Translating gives CASSQSTGKTDTQYF.

J is TRBJ2-5 and V is TRBV6-5; 8 positions match TRBD1. The CDR3 loop spans 14 amino acids. The ends lost 3 bases at V and 9 bases at J; junction bases unmatched: 9. From germline, CDR1 is MNHEY and CDR2 SVGAGI. The CDR3 spells CASSYFSQGAPQYF. CDR3 sequence (DNA): TGTGCCAGCAGTTATTTTAGCCAGGGGGCTCCCCAGTACTTC.